The TCR beta chain under discussion was sequenced for a study of beta chain features in type 1 diabetes. Notes on the study in general: Sampled from patients, naive, central memory and Treg TCRB repertoires appeared more similar than those sampled from healthy donors. A possible short-template PCR bias applies equally to patients and controls. Patients with Type 1 diabetes showed moderately but significantly shorter TCRB CDR3s in all four CD4+ subsets.

V was trimmed by 2 bases and J by 5 bases, leaving 17 bases between them. The germline V gene encodes CDR1 SGHRS and CDR2 YFSETQ. The CDR3 totals 15 residues. With regard to this clone: Its specificity is not known.

The authors reverse transcribed all of the isolated RNA, so sequencing captured expressed TCRB transcripts. Per sample, stem cell-like memory T cell libraries averaged approximately 1 million reads. The method was immunoSEQ multiplex PCR; TCRdb's version includes in-frame clones alone and lacks a portion of them. The sample carries tens of thousands of clones, roughly 30% recorded once. The chain recombines TRBV5-1 with TRBJ2-7; perhaps TRBD1 as D (6 bases). Sequencing was done on a sample of stem cell memory CD4+ T cells from blood. This receptor was taken from a woman between 18 and 29 years old in good health. CDR3 sequence: CASSLAGTRDNEQYF. CDR3 DNA sequence: TGCGCCAGCAGCTTAGCCGGGACAAGAGATAACGAGCAGTACTTC.